This passage covers 3 T cell receptor beta chains from one sample sequenced in a study of blood T cells in healthy people across ages. Alongside a J-beta primer mix, a sample-barcoded 5' primer served in a second PCR lasting about 6 to 11 cycles. TCRdb itself ran the 5' RACE reads through MiXCR, one entry per CDR3 protein. In the table there are about 1.1 million distinct CDR3 sequences, about two fifths of which are singletons. The specimen was blood. Receptor source: a man aged 18 to 29 in good health.

The chain carries TRBV29-1 and TRBJ1-1; a weak D match, TRBD1 (5 bases). The CDR3 contains 11 residues. Trimming removed 3 bases from V and 4 bases from J, with 6 bases in between. Germline V gene data show CDR1 as SQVTM and CDR2 as ANQGSEA. The CDR3 sequence: CSVDRATEAFF. The CDR3 region has the DNA TGCAGCGTTGACAGGGCCACTGAAGCTTTCTTT.

The chain has TRBV12-3 or TRBV12-4 and TRBJ1-5; 10 nucleotides align to TRBD1. The CDR3 totals 16 residues. V trimming: 6 bases; J trimming: 4 bases; junction bases outside the gene matches: 9. The CDR3 loop is CASRRTGGSGNQPQHF. Here the CDR3 DNA reads TGTGCCAGCAGGAGGACAGGGGGAAGCGGGAATCAGCCCCAGCATTTT.

This clonotype was counted once. The chain uses TRBV6-2 or TRBV6-3 and TRBJ2-1, with TRBD1 identical over 9 bases. Germline CDR1 MNHEY, CDR2 SVGEGT. CDR3 length: 15 amino acids. V shed 2 bases and J 8 bases; nucleotides not matched to a gene: 7. Here the CDR3 DNA reads TGTGCCAGCAGTTACCGACTTAACAGGGGGCATGAGCAGTTCTTC. The encoded protein is CASSYRLNRGHEQFF.